Presented here are 20 T cell receptor beta chains from one specimen sequenced in a study of OX40 agonist ivuxolimab in advanced cancers. Library generation was performed with the immunoSEQ multiplex PCR assay. This is the immuneACCESS table as TCRdb keeps it, with only in-frame sequences that have V and J called. A part of the clones is gone; compared with another copy, unresolved V genes explain less than half, and the rest is unexplained. The sample table lists approximately 100,000 clones, 87% of them with a count of one. Of the sample, approximately 0.54% falls within the top ten clones. The starting material was CD4+ or CD8+ T cells sorted from blood, obtained in a trial of the OX40 agonist ivuxolimab. All receptors come from an adult with an advanced solid tumor such as melanoma, head and neck, liver or kidney cancer.

J is TRBJ1-5 and V is TRBV15; D not resolved. Trimming removed 0 bases at V and 7 bases at J, with 10 bases between. This CDR3 has 14 amino acids. Germline V gene sequence: CDR1 LNHNV, CDR2 YYDKDF (reference sequence). The DNA for the CDR3 is TGTGCCACCAGCAGAGATCGGGGAATCCAGCCCCAGCATTTT. This encodes CATSRDRGIQPQHF.

This clone was seen more than once but under ten times. This chain links TRBV18 with TRBJ1-4, with no clear D. The CDR3 totals 12 residues. CDR1 is KGHSH, CDR2 LQKENI, per germline. The V end was cut by 6 bases, the J end by 10 bases, with 12 bases between. The CDR3 nucleotides read TGTGCCAGCTCCCCAAAAGACGGAAAACTGTTTTTT. Translation: CASSPKDGKLFF.

The rearrangement links TRBV19 to TRBJ1-2; possible D gene TRBD1, 5 bases. V lost 8 bases to trimming and J lost 2 bases, with 9 bases between them. Germline CDR1 and CDR2: LNHDA and SQIVND (reference sequence). The CDR3 is 12 amino acids. The CDR3 bases are TGTGCCAGTGGGACCGCGAACTATGGCTACACCTTC. Encoded protein: CASGTANYGYTF.

The chain couples TRBV28 to TRBJ1-5; D may be TRBD1 (5 bases). Looked up from germline, CDR1 is MDHEN and CDR2 is SYDVKM. The V end was cut by 6 bases, the J end by 1 base, with 7 bases between. The CDR3 covers 13 residues. As DNA, the CDR3 is TGTGCCAGCAGATGGACAAGCAATCAGCCCCAGCATTTT. It translates to CASRWTSNQPQHF.

CDR3 in amino acids: CASSQRYRETEAFF. CDR3 in DNA: TGCGCCAGCAGCCAACGGTACAGGGAGACTGAAGCTTTCTTT. This chain joins TRBV4-3 and TRBJ1-1, with D maybe TRBD1 (6 bases). This CDR3 spans 14 amino acids. CDR1 is LGHNA, CDR2 YSLEER, per germline. V dropped 2 bases and J dropped 5 bases, with 12 bases sitting between them.

The count of this clone is one. The gene calls are TRBV2 and TRBJ1-1; D uncertain. V was pared by 1 base and J by 6 bases, with 9 bases between. Germline CDR1 reads SNHLY; CDR2 reads FYNNEI. This CDR3 region has 13 residues. CDR3 sequence reads: CASSEDPSPEAFF. CDR3 coding DNA: TGTGCCAGCAGTGAAGACCCCTCTCCTGAAGCTTTCTTT.

This sequence joins TRBV11-2 and TRBJ2-3; D possibly matches TRBD1 or TRBD2 (5 bases each). V was clipped by 1 base and J by 6 bases, with 11 bases between them. Germline CDR1 is SGHAT and CDR2 is FQNNGV. This CDR3 has 14 residues. The CDR3 sequence is CASSLGGVVDTQYF. The DNA of the CDR3 is TGTGCCAGCAGCTTAGGAGGGGTGGTGGATACGCAGTATTTT.

The chain couples TRBV9 to TRBJ2-2; 8 bases agree with TRBD1. Trimming cost V 4 bases and J 2 bases; bases outside gene matches: 7. CDR3 length: 16 amino acids. In germline, CDR1 is SGDLS, CDR2 YYNGEE. CDR3 nucleotide sequence: TGTGCCAGCAGCCCGCGAGGGACAGGTAACACCGGGGAGCTGTTTTTT. The encoded protein is CASSPRGTGNTGELFF. Looking up the rest from reference TRBV9 and TRBJ2-2 gives the full variable domain: DSGVTQTPKHLITATGQRVTLRCSPRSGDLSVYWYQQSLDQGLQFLIQYYNGEERAKGNILERFSAQQFPDLHSELNLSSLELGDSALYFCASSPRGTGNTGELFFGEGSRLTVL.

This chain connects TRBV7-9 to TRBJ2-3; D not resolved. The ends were cut back, 0 bases at V and 3 bases at J, with 16 bases in the middle. The germline gives CDR1 SEHNR, CDR2 FQNEAQ (reference sequence). This CDR3 comprises 17 residues. In nucleotides, the CDR3 is TGTGCCAGCAGCTTAGCCCTACGAGGTATTGAGACAGATACGCAGTATTTT. Translated: CASSLALRGIETDTQYF.

This chain links TRBV2 with TRBJ1-1; 7 positions agree with TRBD1. Germline values: CDR1 SNHLY, CDR2 FYNNEI. This CDR3 has 15 amino acids. V lost 3 bases and J lost 0; bases outside the gene matches: 4. The CDR3 protein is CASSDQGVLNTEAFF. DNA of the CDR3: TGTGCCAGCAGTGATCAGGGGGTACTGAACACTGAAGCTTTCTTT.

The rearrangement joins TRBV11-2 to TRBJ1-1; 8 bases are a match to TRBD1. This CDR3 region has 15 residues. With 4 bases clipped from V and 6 bases from J, the junction kept 10 bases outside the gene matches. CDR1 is SGHAT and CDR2 is FQNNGV in the germline V gene. CDR3 bases: TGTGCCAGCAGCTCCCCTCGGACAGGGTCAGCTGAAGCTTTCTTT. Translated, it gives CASSSPRTGSAEAFF.

The chain joins TRBV29-1 to TRBJ1-4; D remains ambiguous. CDR3 length: 13 amino acids. Per germline, CDR1 SQVTM and CDR2 ANQGSEA. Trimming left V 4 bases short and J 5 bases short, with 11 bases between. The CDR3, as DNA: TGCAGCGTTGTGCCCGCGGAGAATGAAAAACTGTTTTTT. Its translation: CSVVPAENEKLFF.

This clone was counted a single time. The chain links TRBV11-1 to TRBJ1-2, with 9 bases lining up with TRBD1. V was clipped by 5 bases and J by 7 bases; unmatched bases: 5. CDR3 length equals 13 residues. Germline-derived CDR1 and CDR2 are SGHAT and FQDESV (reference sequence). CDR3: CASSRTGDLGYTF. The CDR3 DNA reads as TGTGCCAGCAGCCGGACAGGGGATCTTGGCTACACCTTC.

CDR3 loop: CASSPPSISGEQYF. The CDR3 DNA reads TGTGCCAGCTCACCACCGAGCATCTCGGGAGAGCAGTACTTC. The chain links TRBV18 to TRBJ2-7; possible D gene TRBD2, 5 bases. V lost 0 bases and J 7 bases, leaving 13 bases between the germline ends. The CDR3 is 14 amino acids. From germline, CDR1 is KGHSH and CDR2 LQKENI.

Here the CDR3 reads CASSPGTVEDEQYF. As DNA, the CDR3 is TGTGCCAGCTCACCAGGGACAGTGGAGGACGAGCAGTACTTC. V usage is TRBV18 and J usage is TRBJ2-7, with 7 bases aligning to TRBD1. CDR3 length: 14 amino acids. Per the germline V gene, CDR1 is KGHSH and CDR2 is LQKENI. V trimming: 2 bases; J trimming: 5 bases; junction bases outside the gene matches: 6.

CDR3 bases: TGTGCCAGCAGTCGCGGGGGGAGCCTATTCTACGAGCAGTACTTC. As protein: CASSRGGSLFYEQYF. The chain carries TRBV27 and TRBJ2-7, with 8 bases matching TRBD2. This CDR3 has 15 residues. Per germline, CDR1 MNHEY and CDR2 SMNVEV (reference sequence). With V trimmed by 5 bases and J by 3 bases, 9 bases remained unmatched.

This clone was detected a few times. This rearrangement joins TRBV5-1 to TRBJ2-2, with TRBD1 matching over 8 bases. V was pared by 5 bases and J by 8 bases, with 5 bases of the junction left unmatched. The length of the CDR3 is 13 residues. Looked up from germline, CDR1 is SGHRS and CDR2 is YFSETQ. The CDR3 loop reads CASSPRGPGELFF. DNA of the CDR3: TGCGCCAGCAGTCCCAGGGGGCCTGGGGAGCTGTTTTTT.

The chain recombines TRBV28 with TRBJ1-4; a weak D match, TRBD1 (5 bases). Germline V gives CDR1 MDHEN, CDR2 SYDVKM. The CDR3 has 17 residues. V lost 5 bases and J 4 bases, leaving 20 bases between the germline ends. CDR3 in amino acids: CASSLTRGGLINEKLFF. The CDR3 region has the DNA TGTGCCAGCAGTCTCACGCGGGGGGGACTGATTAATGAAAAACTGTTTTTT.

The V and J genes are TRBV9 and TRBJ1-3; TRBD1 agrees at 7 bases. Germline-derived CDR1 and CDR2 are SGDLS and YYNGEE. The trim removed 4 bases at V and 2 bases at J, leaving 9 bases unmatched. The CDR3 is 16 residues long. The CDR3 nucleotides are TGTGCCAGCAGCCCTAGACAGGGACCTACTGGAAACACCATATATTTT. Protein product: CASSPRQGPTGNTIYF.

The genes are TRBV11-2 and TRBJ2-1; 7 nucleotides line up with TRBD1. In germline, CDR1 is SGHAT, CDR2 FQNNGV. This CDR3 region has 15 residues. Trimming removed 5 bases from V and 2 bases from J; junction bases left unmatched: 6. CDR3 nucleotides: TGTGCCAGCAGCACTGCCGGGACAGCCTACAATGAGCAGTTCTTC. Encoded protein: CASSTAGTAYNEQFF.